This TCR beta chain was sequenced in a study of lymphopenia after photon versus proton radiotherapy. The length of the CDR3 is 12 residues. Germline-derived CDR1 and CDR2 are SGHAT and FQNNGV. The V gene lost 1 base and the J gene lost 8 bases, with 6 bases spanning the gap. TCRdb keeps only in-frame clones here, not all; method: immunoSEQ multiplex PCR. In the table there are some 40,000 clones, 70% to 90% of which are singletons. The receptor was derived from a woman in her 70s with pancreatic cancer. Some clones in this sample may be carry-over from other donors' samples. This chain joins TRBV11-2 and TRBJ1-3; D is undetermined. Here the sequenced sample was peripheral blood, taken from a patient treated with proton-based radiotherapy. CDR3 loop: CASSLGGDTIYF. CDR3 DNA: TGTGCCAGCAGCTTAGGAGGCGACACCATATATTTT. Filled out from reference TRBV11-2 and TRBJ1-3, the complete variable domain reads EAGVAQSPRYKIIEKRQSVAFWCNPISGHATLYWYQQILGQGPKLLIQFQNNGVVDDSQLPKDRFSAERLKGVDSTLKIQPAKLEDSAVYLCASSLGGDTIYFGEGSWLTVV.